These 18 T cell receptor beta chains came from one sample sequenced in a study of T-cell reconstitution after alpha-beta-depleted transplantation in children. Unique molecular identifiers were used in preparing the TCRbeta library. TCRdb called the PCR reads again in MiXCR, with one record for every CDR3 protein. The sample yields 500,000 to 600,000 distinct CDR3 sequences, 25% to 30% seen once. Sequenced here: PBMCs, sampled before TCRalphabeta/CD19-depleted stem cell transplant. The receptors were gathered from a boy younger than two with Wiskott-Aldrich syndrome, due to receive a stem cell transplant.

This chain uses TRBV5-5 with TRBJ2-5; no definite D call. This CDR3 is 13 amino acids long. CDR1 is SGHKS and CDR2 is YYEKEE in the germline V gene (reference sequence). Trimming removed 6 bases from V and 1 base from J, with 10 bases in between. CDR3 sequence reads: CASNWGPQETQYF. CDR3 DNA: TGTGCCAGCAACTGGGGTCCCCAAGAGACCCAGTACTTC.

V is TRBV29-1 and J is TRBJ2-3; 7 bases map to TRBD2. The CDR3 has 13 amino acids. The germline CDR1 and CDR2 sequences are SQVTM and ANQGSEA. The V gene end was trimmed by 7 bases and the J gene end by 2 bases; junction bases not matched to a gene: 6. The CDR3 sequence is CSGFSGPTDTQYF. The CDR3 bases are TGCAGCGGCTTTAGCGGGCCCACAGATACGCAGTATTTT.

Points on this clonotype: The junction does not match germline at one end; this may be a read error. The rearrangement links TRBV12-3 or TRBV12-4 to TRBJ2-5, with 12 positions matching TRBD2. The CDR3 consists of 15 residues. The CDR3 spells CASSLTSGSQETQHF. In nucleotides, the CDR3 is TGTGCCAGCAGTTTGACTAGCGGGAGCCAAGAGACCCAGCACTTC.

This clonotype was found a few times. This chain joins TRBV10-3 and TRBJ2-5; D remains ambiguous. V was shortened by 9 bases and J by 5 bases, with 10 bases between the two germline ends. Germline loops: CDR1 ENHRY, CDR2 SYGVKD. The CDR3 is 11 residues long. CDR3 DNA: TGTGCCATTAGTATAGGGGAGACCCAGTACTTC. Protein sequence: CAISIGETQYF.

The chain links TRBV5-1 to TRBJ2-2; a weak D match, TRBD2 (5 bases). This CDR3 contains 14 residues. Trimming cost V 2 bases and J 7 bases, with 12 bases left between them. The V gene's germline CDR1 is SGHRS and CDR2 YFSETQ. CDR3 in DNA: TGCGCCAGCAGCTTCTCCGGGGTAAACGGGGAGCTGTTTTTT. Amino acids: CASSFSGVNGELFF.

This clonotype came up many times. The genes are TRBV12-3 or TRBV12-4 and TRBJ2-5; no reliable D call. V dropped 3 bases and J dropped 1 base, with 9 bases sitting between them. The CDR3 is 14 residues long. The CDR3 is CASSLNQPQETQYF. The CDR3 nucleotides read TGTGCCAGCAGTTTGAATCAACCCCAAGAGACCCAGTACTTC.

The J gene is TRBJ2-1, the V gene TRBV15, with TRBD2 matching over 10 bases. V was pared by 0 bases and J by 8 bases, with 13 bases of the junction left unmatched. This CDR3 has 18 amino acids. The germline CDR1 and CDR2 sequences are LNHNV and YYDKDF (reference sequence). For the CDR3, the DNA is TGTGCCACCAGCAGAGAGAGTGGCCTAGCGGGAGTTTCGGATGAGCAGTTCTTC. It translates to CATSRESGLAGVSDEQFF.

V gene TRBV12-3 or TRBV12-4 combines with J gene TRBJ2-5; D not certain. Trimming took off 2 bases at V and 6 bases at J, with 13 bases between the two ends. The CDR3 extends over 14 amino acids. The CDR3 reads CASSLNTGWKTQYF. The CDR3 region has the DNA TGTGCCAGCAGTTTAAATACCGGGTGGAAGACCCAGTACTTC.

A few counts support this clonotype. The chain links TRBV6-1 to TRBJ2-2; weak D call: TRBD2 (6 bases). The V end lost 6 bases, the J end lost 4 bases, and 15 bases lay between the germline ends. This CDR3 region has 15 residues. Germline CDR1 and CDR2: MNHNS and SASEGT. CDR3 nucleotides: TGTGCCAGCAGACGCGTGGTAGCGGTCACCGGGGAGCTGTTTTTT. Amino acids: CASRRVVAVTGELFF.

The genes are TRBV30 and TRBJ2-1; D call uncertain. The germline V gene has CDR1 GTSNPN and CDR2 SVGIG (reference sequence). CDR3 size: 13 residues. V lost 0 bases and J 5 bases, leaving 8 bases between the germline ends. The CDR3 reads CAWSVGWNNEQFF. CDR3 bases: TGTGCCTGGAGTGTAGGGTGGAACAATGAGCAGTTCTTC.

This clonotype has a handful of counts. The chain couples TRBV6-5 to TRBJ1-5; tentative D call: TRBD1 (5 bases). V was trimmed by 1 base and J by 4 bases, leaving 8 bases between them. Germline CDR1 and CDR2: MNHEY and SVGAGI. This CDR3 comprises 14 residues. CDR3 sequence: CASSYLPGNQPQHF. CDR3 bases: TGTGCCAGCAGTTACTTACCAGGGAATCAGCCCCAGCATTTT.

The chain employs TRBV12-3 or TRBV12-4 and TRBJ1-4; D may be TRBD1 (5 bases). The CDR3 loop spans 13 amino acids. V gave up 6 bases and J gave up 5 bases, with 10 bases separating them. CDR3 amino acids: CASSRDPNEKLFF. DNA of the CDR3: TGTGCCAGCAGCCGGGACCCAAATGAAAAACTGTTTTTT.

This clonotype was detected only a few times. The chain combines TRBV20-1 with TRBJ1-2; D perhaps matches TRBD1 (6 bases). V was shortened by 3 bases and J by 2 bases, with 10 bases between the two germline ends. The V gene's germline CDR1 is DFQATT and CDR2 SNEGSKA (reference sequence). This CDR3 is built from 13 residues. CDR3 DNA sequence: TGCAGTGCTAGGGCCGGGACAAACTATGGCTACACCTTC. It is translated as CSARAGTNYGYTF.

This clonotype appeared a few times. The rearrangement links TRBV3-1 to TRBJ1-2; 8 bases are shared with TRBD1. The V gene's germline CDR1 is LGHDT and CDR2 YNNKEL (reference sequence). With 4 bases clipped from V and 5 bases from J, the junction kept 3 bases outside the gene matches. The CDR3 runs to 13 residues. In DNA, the CDR3 is TGTGCCAGCAGCCTGGGACAGGTTTATGGCTACACCTTC. Protein: CASSLGQVYGYTF.

In this sample, this clonotype turned up a few times. The V and J genes are TRBV5-1 and TRBJ1-1; D unresolved. Trimming stripped 4 bases from V and 6 bases from J, with 7 bases between. The CDR3 loop spans 11 amino acids. Germline CDR1 is SGHRS and CDR2 is YFSETQ. The CDR3 coding sequence is TGCGCCAGCAGCGGAGGGTCTGAAGCTTTCTTT. Translation gives CASSGGSEAFF.

V gene TRBV7-3 combines with J gene TRBJ1-5; D gene unclear. This CDR3 has 13 amino acids. Trimming stripped 0 bases from V and 6 bases from J, with 6 bases between. Per the germline V gene, CDR1 is SGHTA and CDR2 is FQGTGA. The CDR3 DNA sequence: TGTGCCAGCAGCTTAACGCCGAGTCAGCCCCAGCATTTT. This encodes CASSLTPSQPQHF.

In DNA form, the CDR3 reads TGCAGCGTTCCTGAGTATTCAGATACGCAGTATTTT. This encodes CSVPEYSDTQYF. This rearrangement joins TRBV29-1 to TRBJ2-3; D not resolved. The CDR3 runs to 12 residues. V was trimmed by 5 bases and J by 4 bases, leaving 10 bases between them. Per germline, CDR1 SQVTM and CDR2 ANQGSEA.

The rearrangement joins TRBV5-1 to TRBJ2-5; 15 bases align to TRBD2. Trimming removed 5 bases from V and 1 base from J; junction bases left unmatched: 6. This CDR3 is built from 17 residues. The germline gives CDR1 SGHRS, CDR2 YFSETQ. The CDR3 loop reads CASRRTSGRAGQETQYF. The CDR3 DNA is TGCGCCAGCAGGCGGACTAGCGGGAGGGCCGGCCAAGAGACCCAGTACTTC.